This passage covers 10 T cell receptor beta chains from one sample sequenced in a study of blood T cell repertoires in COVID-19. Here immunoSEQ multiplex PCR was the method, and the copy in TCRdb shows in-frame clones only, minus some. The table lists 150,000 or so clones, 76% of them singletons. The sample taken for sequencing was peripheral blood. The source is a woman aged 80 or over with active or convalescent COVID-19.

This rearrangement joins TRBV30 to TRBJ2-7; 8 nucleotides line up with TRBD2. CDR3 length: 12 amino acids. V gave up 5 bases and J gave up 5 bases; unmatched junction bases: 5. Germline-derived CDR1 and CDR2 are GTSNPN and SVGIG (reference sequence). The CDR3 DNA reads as TGTGCCTGGGGCGGGGGGTCAAACGAGCAGTACTTC. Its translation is CAWGGGSNEQYF.

DNA of the CDR3: TGTGCCAGTAGTATAGATGGGGCAGGGACTAGTGGAAGCAATCAGCCCCAGCATTTT. It encodes CASSIDGAGTSGSNQPQHF. The chain combines TRBV19 with TRBJ1-5; TRBD1 might be the D (5 bases). This CDR3 comprises 19 residues. Germline CDR1 reads LNHDA; CDR2 reads SQIVND (reference sequence). With 0 bases removed from V and 1 base from J, the gap between germline ends came to 19 bases.

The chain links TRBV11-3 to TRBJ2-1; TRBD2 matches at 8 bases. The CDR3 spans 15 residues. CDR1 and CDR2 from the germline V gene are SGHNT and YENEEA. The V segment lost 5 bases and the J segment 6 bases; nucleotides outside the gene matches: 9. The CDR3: CASSPGAGGINEQFF. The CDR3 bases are TGTGCCAGCAGCCCAGGGGCGGGGGGAATCAATGAGCAGTTCTTC.

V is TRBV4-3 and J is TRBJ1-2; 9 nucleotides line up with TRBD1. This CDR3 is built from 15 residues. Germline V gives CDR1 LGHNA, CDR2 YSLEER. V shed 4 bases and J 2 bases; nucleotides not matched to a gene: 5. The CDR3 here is CASSRDRDWNYGYTF. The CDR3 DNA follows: TGCGCCAGCAGCCGGGACAGGGATTGGAACTATGGCTACACCTTC.

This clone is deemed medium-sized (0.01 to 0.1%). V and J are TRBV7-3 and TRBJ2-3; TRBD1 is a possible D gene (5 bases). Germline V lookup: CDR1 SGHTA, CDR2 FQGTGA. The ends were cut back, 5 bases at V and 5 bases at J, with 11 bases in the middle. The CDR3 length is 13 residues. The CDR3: CASSPNQGDTQYF. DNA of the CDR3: TGTGCCAGCAGCCCGAACCAGGGAGATACGCAGTATTTT.

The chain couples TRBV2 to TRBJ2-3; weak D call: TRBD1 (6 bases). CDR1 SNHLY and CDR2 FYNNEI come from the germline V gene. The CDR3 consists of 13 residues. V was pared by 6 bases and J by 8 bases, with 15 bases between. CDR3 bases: TGTGCCAGCAGCCCAACAGGGATTGGTACGCAGTATTTT. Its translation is CASSPTGIGTQYF. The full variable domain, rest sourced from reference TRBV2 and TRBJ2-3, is EPEVTQTPSHQVTQMGQEVILRCVPISNHLYFYWYRQILGQKVEFLVSFYNNEISEKSEIFDDQFSVERPDGSNFTLKIRSTKLEDSAMYFCASSPTGIGTQYFGPGTRLTVL.

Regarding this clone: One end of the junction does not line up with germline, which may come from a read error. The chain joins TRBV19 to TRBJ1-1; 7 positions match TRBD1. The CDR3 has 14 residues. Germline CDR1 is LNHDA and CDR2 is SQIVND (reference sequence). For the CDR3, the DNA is TGTGCCAGTAGCATCGACAGGGCCCCAACTGGGATGATCTTT. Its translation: CASSIDRAPTGMIF.

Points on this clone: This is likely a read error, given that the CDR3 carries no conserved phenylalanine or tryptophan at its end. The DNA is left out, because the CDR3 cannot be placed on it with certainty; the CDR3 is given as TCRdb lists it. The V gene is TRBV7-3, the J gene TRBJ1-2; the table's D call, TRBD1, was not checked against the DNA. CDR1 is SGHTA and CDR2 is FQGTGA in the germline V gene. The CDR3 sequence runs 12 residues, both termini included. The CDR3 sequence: CASSTRDRGSVS.

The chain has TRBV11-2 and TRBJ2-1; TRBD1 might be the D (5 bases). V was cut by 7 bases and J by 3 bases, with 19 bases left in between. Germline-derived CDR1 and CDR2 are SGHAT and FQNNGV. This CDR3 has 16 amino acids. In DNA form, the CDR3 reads TGTGCCAGCACCAGCATCCAGCAGGGAATCTACAATGAGCAGTTCTTC. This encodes CASTSIQQGIYNEQFF.

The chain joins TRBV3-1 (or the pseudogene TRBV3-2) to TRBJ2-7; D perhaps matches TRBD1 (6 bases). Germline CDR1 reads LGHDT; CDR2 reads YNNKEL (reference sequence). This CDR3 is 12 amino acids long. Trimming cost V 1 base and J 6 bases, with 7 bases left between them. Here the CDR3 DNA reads TGTGCCAGCAGCCAAGCGGACAGCGAGCAGTACTTC. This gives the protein CASSQADSEQYF.